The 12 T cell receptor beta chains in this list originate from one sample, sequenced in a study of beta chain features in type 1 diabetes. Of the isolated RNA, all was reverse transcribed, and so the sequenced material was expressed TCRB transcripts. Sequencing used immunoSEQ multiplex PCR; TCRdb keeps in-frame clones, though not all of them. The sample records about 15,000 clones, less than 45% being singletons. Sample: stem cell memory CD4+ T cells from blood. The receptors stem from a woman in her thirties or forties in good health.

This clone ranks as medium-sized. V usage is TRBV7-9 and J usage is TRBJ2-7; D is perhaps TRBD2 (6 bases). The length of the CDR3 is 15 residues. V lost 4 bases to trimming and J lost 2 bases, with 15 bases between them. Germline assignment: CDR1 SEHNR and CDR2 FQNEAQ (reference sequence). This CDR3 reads CASSSQWGEPYEQYF. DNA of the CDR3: TGTGCCAGCAGCTCCCAATGGGGGGAACCCTACGAGCAGTACTTC.

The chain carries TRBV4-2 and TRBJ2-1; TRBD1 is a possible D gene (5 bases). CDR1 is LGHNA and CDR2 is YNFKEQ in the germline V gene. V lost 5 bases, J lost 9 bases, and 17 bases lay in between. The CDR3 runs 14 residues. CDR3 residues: CASSLARALGEQFF. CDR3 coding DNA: TGTGCCAGCAGCTTGGCCAGGGCCCTGGGTGAGCAGTTCTTC.

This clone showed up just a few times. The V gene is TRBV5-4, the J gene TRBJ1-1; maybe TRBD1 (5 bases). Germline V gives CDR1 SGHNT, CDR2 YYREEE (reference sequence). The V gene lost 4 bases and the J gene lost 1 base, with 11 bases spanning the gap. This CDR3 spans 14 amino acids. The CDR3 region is CASSPGQGNTEAFF. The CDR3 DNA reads TGTGCCAGCAGCCCCGGCCAGGGGAACACTGAAGCTTTCTTT.

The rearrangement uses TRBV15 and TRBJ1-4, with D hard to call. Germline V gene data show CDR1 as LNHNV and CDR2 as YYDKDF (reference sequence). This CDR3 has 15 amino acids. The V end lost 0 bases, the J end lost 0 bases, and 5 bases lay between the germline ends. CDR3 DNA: TGTGCCACCAGCAGAGACGGTGCAACTAATGAAAAACTGTTTTTT. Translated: CATSRDGATNEKLFF.

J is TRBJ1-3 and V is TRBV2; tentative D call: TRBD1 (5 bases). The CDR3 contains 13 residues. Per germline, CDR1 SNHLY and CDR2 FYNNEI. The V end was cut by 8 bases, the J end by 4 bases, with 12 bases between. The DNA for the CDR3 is TGTGCCAGCCCTCCAGGGCCCGGAAACACCATATATTTT. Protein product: CASPPGPGNTIYF. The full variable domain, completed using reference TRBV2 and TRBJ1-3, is EPEVTQTPSHQVTQMGQEVILRCVPISNHLYFYWYRQILGQKVEFLVSFYNNEISEKSEIFDDQFSVERPDGSNFTLKIRSTKLEDSAMYFCASPPGPGNTIYFGEGSWLTVV.

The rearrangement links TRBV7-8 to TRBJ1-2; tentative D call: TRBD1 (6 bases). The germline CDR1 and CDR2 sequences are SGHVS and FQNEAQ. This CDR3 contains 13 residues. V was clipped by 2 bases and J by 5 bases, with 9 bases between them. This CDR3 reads CASSLYTGYGYTF. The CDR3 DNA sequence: TGTGCCAGCAGCTTATATACAGGGTATGGCTACACCTTC.

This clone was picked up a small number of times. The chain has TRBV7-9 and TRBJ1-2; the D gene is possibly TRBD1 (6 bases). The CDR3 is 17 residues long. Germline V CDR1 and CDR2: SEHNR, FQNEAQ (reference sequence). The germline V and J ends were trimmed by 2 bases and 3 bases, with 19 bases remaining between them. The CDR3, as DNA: TGTGCCAGCAGCTTAAGGTTAACAGGGTTACTCTACTATGGCTACACCTTC. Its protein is CASSLRLTGLLYYGYTF.

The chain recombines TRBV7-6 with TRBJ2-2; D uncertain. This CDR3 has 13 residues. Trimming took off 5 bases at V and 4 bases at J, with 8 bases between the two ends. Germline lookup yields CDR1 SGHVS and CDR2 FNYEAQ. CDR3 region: CASSPPRTGELFF. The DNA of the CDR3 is TGTGCCAGCAGCCCCCCCCGCACCGGGGAGCTGTTTTTT.

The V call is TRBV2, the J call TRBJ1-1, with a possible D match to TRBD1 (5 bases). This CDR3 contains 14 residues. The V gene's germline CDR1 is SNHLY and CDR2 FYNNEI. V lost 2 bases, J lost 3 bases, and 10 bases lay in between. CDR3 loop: CASSEPGVDTEAFF. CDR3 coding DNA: TGTGCCAGCAGTGAACCGGGGGTAGACACTGAAGCTTTCTTT.

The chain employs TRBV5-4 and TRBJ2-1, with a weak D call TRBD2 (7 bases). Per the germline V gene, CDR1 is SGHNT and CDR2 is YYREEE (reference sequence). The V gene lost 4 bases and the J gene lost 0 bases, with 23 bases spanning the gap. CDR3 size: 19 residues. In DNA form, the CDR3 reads TGTGCCAGCAGCCCCCCGACGGGGGGCGAGGGTAGCTCCTACAATGAGCAGTTCTTC. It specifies CASSPPTGGEGSSYNEQFF.

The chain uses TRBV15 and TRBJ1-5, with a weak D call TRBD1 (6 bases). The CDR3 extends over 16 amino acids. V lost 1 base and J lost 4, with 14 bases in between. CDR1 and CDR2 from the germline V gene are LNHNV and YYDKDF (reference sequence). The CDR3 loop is CATSRASGARNQPQHF. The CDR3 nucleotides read TGTGCCACCAGCAGAGCCTCAGGGGCGAGGAATCAGCCCCAGCATTTT.

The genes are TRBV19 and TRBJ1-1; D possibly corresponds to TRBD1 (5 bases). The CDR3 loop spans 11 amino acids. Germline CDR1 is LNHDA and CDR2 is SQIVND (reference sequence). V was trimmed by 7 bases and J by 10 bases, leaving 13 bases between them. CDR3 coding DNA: TGTGCCAGTACTTTGTACGGGGGAGCTTTCTTT. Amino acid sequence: CASTLYGGAFF.